The present T cell receptor (beta chain) was sequenced within a study of monozygotic twins with inflammatory bowel disease. Study results and limitations: Healthy co-twins, by inverse Simpson, had higher TCRbeta diversity than their siblings with IBD. Researchers were unable to tell different T cell subtypes apart.

Concerning this clonotype itself: Its cognate antigen is unknown.

From the 5' RACE reads, TCRdb lists one entry per CDR3 protein and no DNA. This sample lists 350,000 to 400,000 distinct CDR3 sequences; its ten largest clones have 2.5% to 3%. The CDR3 has 16 amino acids. In germline, CDR1 is LGHDT, CDR2 YNNKEL (reference sequence). Whole blood served as the source of total RNA, and no T cell sorting took place. Sequenced material: blood. The TCR sequence derives from a human donor with ulcerative colitis or Crohn's disease, or a healthy co-twin of an affected twin (not recorded which). This chain joins TRBV3-1 and TRBJ2-1; TCRdb proposes TRBD1, but this gene call is untestable without DNA. CDR3 amino acids: CASSQPRGPDYNEQFF.